These 13 T cell receptor beta chains came from one sample sequenced in a study of cytomegalovirus exposure and HLA in healthy donors. Sequenced by immunoSEQ multiplex PCR; TCRdb stores in-frame clones only, minus some. Of 110,000 or so clones listed, about 87% are singletons. The sequenced sample consisted of PBMCs. All receptors come from a man aged 18-30 years in good health and CMV-seronegative.

V is TRBV5-1 and J is TRBJ1-1; 7 bases fit TRBD1. With 3 bases clipped from V and 7 bases from J, the junction kept 21 bases outside the gene matches. The length of the CDR3 is 18 residues. Germline CDR1 reads SGHRS; CDR2 reads YFSETQ. The CDR3 bases are TGCGCCAGCAGCTCAGGGCAGACAGGGTTTTACAGAATTAGTGAAGCTTTCTTT. Translation: CASSSGQTGFYRISEAFF.

The chain carries TRBV29-1 and TRBJ2-2; no clear D. Germline-derived CDR1 and CDR2 are SQVTM and ANQGSEA. The CDR3 length is 13 residues. Trimming took 5 bases from V and 0 from J, leaving 7 bases between them. The DNA for the CDR3 is TGCAGCGTTTCGGTTACGAACACCGGGGAGCTGTTTTTT. Translation gives CSVSVTNTGELFF.

This clone came up a few times. V is TRBV6-5 and J is TRBJ2-1; no firm D call. This CDR3 contains 16 residues. In germline, CDR1 is MNHEY, CDR2 SVGAGI. V was clipped by 1 base and J by 2 bases, with 12 bases between them. The CDR3: CASSYYSGVTYNEQFF. CDR3 nucleotides: TGTGCCAGCAGTTACTATTCGGGTGTAACCTACAATGAGCAGTTCTTC.

The chain employs TRBV4-1 and TRBJ2-7; TRBD1 matches 12 bases. The junction had 7 bases not matched to a gene; V was cut back by 0 bases and J by 1 base. Per the germline V gene, CDR1 is MGHRA and CDR2 is YSYEKL. The CDR3 is made up of 18 amino acids. CDR3 sequence: CASSQDPVGQGASYEQYF. In DNA, the CDR3 is TGCGCCAGCAGCCAAGATCCGGTGGGACAGGGGGCATCCTACGAGCAGTACTTC.

This chain joins TRBV6-1 and TRBJ2-7; 10 positions match TRBD1. V was clipped by 3 bases and J by 7 bases; unmatched bases: 9. The CDR3 is 15 amino acids. CDR1 and CDR2 (germline): MNHNS, SASEGT. CDR3 protein: CASSDHPTGGWEQYF. The DNA for the CDR3 is TGTGCCAGCAGTGACCACCCGACAGGGGGCTGGGAGCAGTACTTC.

The rearrangement links TRBV19 to TRBJ2-2; 7 bases agree with TRBD1. This CDR3 has 18 amino acids. With 1 base clipped from V and 5 bases from J, the junction kept 13 bases outside the gene matches. Germline V lookup: CDR1 LNHDA, CDR2 SQIVND (reference sequence). CDR3 sequence: CASSIVFRDRVRTGELFF. CDR3 sequence (DNA): TGTGCCAGTAGTATAGTCTTTCGCGACAGGGTCCGAACCGGGGAGCTGTTTTTT.

The rearrangement joins TRBV28 to TRBJ2-6; perhaps TRBD1 as D (6 bases). CDR1 and CDR2 (germline): MDHEN, SYDVKM. The V end was cut by 2 bases, the J end by 0 bases, with 11 bases between. CDR3 length equals 17 residues. The CDR3 here is CASSLPRGPSGANVLTF. CDR3 in DNA: TGTGCCAGCAGTTTACCCAGGGGTCCCTCTGGGGCCAACGTCCTGACTTTC.

This chain uses TRBV7-9 with TRBJ2-1, with D unclear. V shed 4 bases and J shed 3 bases, with 13 bases lying between them. CDR1 and CDR2 (germline): SEHNR, FQNEAQ (reference sequence). This CDR3 contains 15 residues. CDR3 nucleotides: TGTGCCAGCAGCTCTGCCACAGAGAACTACAATGAGCAGTTCTTC. Translation: CASSSATENYNEQFF. Complete variable domain (other parts from reference TRBV7-9 and TRBJ2-1): DTGVSQNPRHKITKRGQNVTFRCDPISEHNRLYWYRQTLGQGPEFLTYFQNEAQLEKSRLLSDRFSAERPKGSFSTLEIQRTEQGDSAMYLCASSSATENYNEQFFGPGTRLTVL.

This clone was observed a few times. V is TRBV11-3 and J is TRBJ2-1; 10 bases map to TRBD2. CDR1 and CDR2 from the germline V gene are SGHNT and YENEEA. The CDR3 runs to 14 residues. Trimming at V came to 1 base and at J to 10 bases, leaving 4 bases not matched to a gene. The CDR3, as DNA: TGTGCCAGCAGCTTAGGCCTAGCGGGAGAAGAGCAGTTCTTC. Protein product: CASSLGLAGEEQFF.

This clone showed up just once. This chain uses TRBV2 with TRBJ2-3; possible D gene TRBD1, 6 bases. Germline assignment: CDR1 SNHLY and CDR2 FYNNEI. CDR3 length equals 15 residues. V lost 6 bases to trimming and J lost 5 bases, with 18 bases between them. DNA of the CDR3: TGTGCCAGCAGAATACTAGGGGGTGGCAGAGATACGCAGTATTTT. Protein: CASRILGGGRDTQYF.

The J gene is TRBJ2-4, the V gene TRBV4-1, with 8 nucleotides matching TRBD2. Looked up from germline, CDR1 is MGHRA and CDR2 is YSYEKL. The trim removed 3 bases at V and 7 bases at J, leaving 14 bases unmatched. CDR3 length equals 17 residues. The CDR3 DNA reads TGCGCCAGCAGCCACCTGGGGTTATTAGCGGGGAAGAACATTCAGTACTTC. Protein sequence: CASSHLGLLAGKNIQYF.

CDR3 loop: CASSSRGGYNSPLHF. The DNA of the CDR3 is TGTGCCAGCAGTAGCCGCGGCGGGTATAATTCACCCCTCCACTTT. The J gene is TRBJ1-6, the V gene TRBV2, with no clear D. Germline V gene data show CDR1 as SNHLY and CDR2 as FYNNEI. V dropped 5 bases and J dropped 4 bases, with 12 bases sitting between them. The CDR3 sequence is 15 residues long.

The genes are TRBV27 and TRBJ1-5, with 7 positions matching TRBD1. The CDR3 runs 14 residues. After removal of 5 bases from V and 2 bases from J, the junction contained 3 bases not matched to a gene. Germline CDR1 and CDR2: MNHEY and SMNVEV (reference sequence). CDR3 coding DNA: TGTGCCAGCAGTATCAGGGGGGGCAATCAGCCCCAGCATTTT. Translated, it gives CASSIRGGNQPQHF.